This TCR beta chain was identified in a study of early T cells in non-severe SARS-CoV-2 infection. Study overall: Investigators sequenced bulk RNA drawn from unsorted whole blood, and chains remained unpaired.

Individual cDNA molecules were tagged with unique molecular identifiers. TCRdb redid the calling of the 5' RACE reads with MiXCR, one entry per CDR3 protein. The sample lists roughly 42,000 distinct CDR3 sequences; less than 15% were seen once. Many counts were recorded for this clonotype. In germline, CDR1 is ENHRY, CDR2 SYGVKD. This CDR3 has 14 amino acids. V was cut by 3 bases and J by 6 bases, with 11 bases left in between. What was sequenced was whole blood. The chain links TRBV10-3 to TRBJ1-4; D ambiguous. This TCR was sampled from an adult who was a healthcare worker with PCR-confirmed SARS-CoV-2 infection or an uninfected control (not recorded which). The chain's CDR3 is CAISDRAGDEKLFF. The CDR3 DNA follows: TGTGCCATCAGTGACCGGGCGGGAGATGAAAAACTGTTTTTT.